Presented here are 24 T cell receptor beta chains from one specimen sequenced in a study of blood T cell repertoires in COVID-19. Clones were read by immunoSEQ multiplex PCR, and TCRdb kept only the in-frame ones, dropping some. The sample has about 140,000 clones; around 81% are singletons. Sample: PBMCs or T cells enriched from blood (not recorded which). All receptors come from a woman between 35 and 50 years old who had recovered from COVID-19.

The genes are TRBV7-8 and TRBJ1-5; D is unclear. In germline, CDR1 is SGHVS, CDR2 FQNEAQ. The V gene lost 5 bases and the J gene lost 2 bases, with 10 bases spanning the gap. The length of the CDR3 is 14 residues. Here the CDR3 reads CASSPERGNQPQHF. CDR3 sequence (DNA): TGTGCCAGCAGCCCCGAAAGAGGCAATCAGCCCCAGCATTTT.

A few counts support this clone. V usage is TRBV6-5 and J usage is TRBJ2-7, with TRBD2 matching 7 bases. Germline lookup yields CDR1 MNHEY and CDR2 SVGAGI. V was pared by 10 bases and J by 2 bases, with 5 bases of the junction left unmatched. This CDR3 has 12 amino acids. CDR3 in amino acids: CAIPGLAYEQYF. For the CDR3, the DNA is TGTGCCATCCCCGGACTAGCCTACGAGCAGTACTTC.

This clone was picked up one time. The V call is TRBV27, the J call TRBJ2-7, with D possibly being TRBD2 (6 bases). Germline V gives CDR1 MNHEY, CDR2 SMNVEV (reference sequence). CDR3 length equals 20 residues. The V end lost 4 bases, the J end lost 0 bases, and 28 bases lay between the germline ends. CDR3 loop: CASSSAYSLPGSLPSYEQYF. The CDR3, as DNA: TGTGCCAGCAGTTCAGCCTACTCCCTACCCGGGAGCCTACCCTCCTACGAGCAGTACTTC.

The chain carries TRBV11-3 and TRBJ2-5, with 12 bases aligning to TRBD2. The CDR3 is made up of 16 amino acids. Per germline, CDR1 SGHNT and CDR2 YENEEA. J was trimmed by 2 bases and V by 0 bases; bases with no gene match: 1. CDR3 nucleotides: TGTGCCAGCAGCTTAGATGGACTAGCGGGACAAGAGACCCAGTACTTC. Its protein is CASSLDGLAGQETQYF.

This rearrangement joins TRBV19 to TRBJ2-3, with D hard to call. Trimming left V 3 bases short and J 1 base short, with 8 bases between. The CDR3 has 14 amino acids. In germline, CDR1 is LNHDA, CDR2 SQIVND (reference sequence). The CDR3 nucleotides read TGTGCCAGTAGTATGGGCAGCCGCACAGATACGCAGTATTTT. It yields the protein CASSMGSRTDTQYF.

This clone was counted only a few times. V gene TRBV7-6 combines with J gene TRBJ1-1, with D unresolved. The CDR3 has 13 amino acids. The germline gives CDR1 SGHVS, CDR2 FNYEAQ. The V and J ends lost 1 base and 1 base respectively, with 4 bases between them. CDR3 protein: CASSLGANTEAFF. In nucleotides, the CDR3 is TGTGCCAGCAGCTTAGGAGCGAACACTGAAGCTTTCTTT.

V is TRBV7-3 and J is TRBJ2-7; the match to TRBD2 covers 7 bases. CDR1 and CDR2 (germline): SGHTA, FQGTGA. The V segment lost 4 bases and the J segment 3 bases; nucleotides outside the gene matches: 9. The CDR3 contains 15 residues. In nucleotides, the CDR3 is TGTGCCAGCAGCTCCCAGGCTAGCGGCAACTACGAGCAGTACTTC. Its translation: CASSSQASGNYEQYF.

This clone was observed once. The chain combines TRBV9 with TRBJ2-2, with 11 positions matching TRBD1. The CDR3 loop spans 14 amino acids. With 4 bases clipped from V and 6 bases from J, the junction kept 2 bases outside the gene matches. Germline V lookup: CDR1 SGDLS, CDR2 YYNGEE. This chain's CDR3 is CASSLGQGAGELFF. The CDR3 DNA is TGTGCCAGCAGCCTGGGACAGGGGGCCGGGGAGCTGTTTTTT.

The V gene is TRBV7-6, the J gene TRBJ2-2; 10 nucleotides line up with TRBD1. Unmatched junction bases numbered 2, after V lost 4 bases and J lost 3 bases. The length of the CDR3 is 15 residues. Germline V CDR1 and CDR2: SGHVS, FNYEAQ. This chain's CDR3 is CASSWTGGDTGELFF. For the CDR3, the DNA is TGTGCCAGCAGCTGGACAGGGGGAGACACCGGGGAGCTGTTTTTT.

There are a few counts of this clone. The chain couples TRBV20-1 to TRBJ1-5; D gene uncertain. The CDR3 is 14 amino acids. Looked up from germline, CDR1 is DFQATT and CDR2 is SNEGSKA (reference sequence). V was shortened by 4 bases and J by 5 bases, with 15 bases between the two germline ends. In nucleotides, the CDR3 is TGCAGTGCTACTGATTCGGCGGAATATCAGCCCCAGCATTTT. Its translation is CSATDSAEYQPQHF.

The chain combines TRBV10-1 with TRBJ1-6; unclear D gene. The ends were cut back, 2 bases at V and 0 bases at J, with 29 bases in the middle. The length of the CDR3 is 23 residues. Germline-derived CDR1 and CDR2 are WNHNN and SYGVQD (reference sequence). The CDR3 region is CASSEPRHVNTTPSSSYNSPLHF. Here the CDR3 DNA reads TGCGCCAGCAGTGAGCCCCGTCATGTCAATACCACCCCCTCGAGCTCCTATAATTCACCCCTCCACTTT.

This sequence joins TRBV19 and TRBJ2-1, with 8 bases matching TRBD2. Germline V gene lookup returns CDR1 LNHDA and CDR2 SQIVND (reference sequence). V dropped 6 bases and J dropped 2; count of bases not matched to a gene: 3. The CDR3 extends over 14 amino acids. The CDR3, as DNA: TGTGCCAGTAGGGGCGGGAGGACCTACAATGAGCAGTTCTTC. Translation gives CASRGGRTYNEQFF.

The chain couples TRBV19 to TRBJ2-6; 11 nucleotides match TRBD1. The CDR3 sequence is 17 residues long. Germline CDR1 LNHDA, CDR2 SQIVND (reference sequence). V lost 4 bases, J lost 1 base, and 3 bases stayed unmatched. The DNA for the CDR3 is TGTGCCAGTAGTAGGGGACAGGGGGTGTCTGGGGCCAACGTCCTGACTTTC. It is translated as CASSRGQGVSGANVLTF.

The chain recombines TRBV7-6 with TRBJ1-4; D remains unclear. Germline V gene data show CDR1 as SGHVS and CDR2 as FNYEAQ. There are 13 residues in the CDR3. V was cut by 5 bases and J by 5 bases, with 9 bases left in between. Written as DNA, the CDR3 is TGTGCCAGCAGCATGAACACAAATGAAAAACTGTTTTTT. This codes for CASSMNTNEKLFF.

This chain links TRBV7-9 with TRBJ2-7; 8 positions agree with TRBD1. Germline values: CDR1 SEHNR, CDR2 FQNEAQ (reference sequence). CDR3 length: 19 residues. Trimming removed 4 bases from V and 0 bases from J; junction bases left unmatched: 17. The CDR3 spells CASSSSLSRDRSSSYEQYF. The DNA of the CDR3 is TGTGCCAGCAGCTCATCTCTATCCCGGGACAGGTCAAGCTCCTACGAGCAGTACTTC.

The chain joins TRBV27 to TRBJ2-3, with D hard to call. V lost 2 bases to trimming and J lost 5 bases, with 5 bases between them. CDR3 length equals 12 residues. Germline values: CDR1 MNHEY, CDR2 SMNVEV (reference sequence). CDR3 coding DNA: TGTGCCAGCAGTTTAACGGGAGATACGCAGTATTTT. The encoded protein is CASSLTGDTQYF.

This chain's CDR3 is CASSLTRYNEQFF. CDR3 nucleotide sequence: TGCGCCAGCAGCCTCACTCGTTACAATGAGCAGTTCTTC. J is TRBJ2-1 and V is TRBV4-1; no definite D call. Germline V gene lookup returns CDR1 MGHRA and CDR2 YSYEKL. This CDR3 contains 13 residues. Trimming took 4 bases from V and 4 from J, leaving 8 bases between them.

The V gene is TRBV30, the J gene TRBJ2-1, with D tentatively TRBD2 (6 bases). The CDR3 runs to 12 residues. V dropped 4 bases and J dropped 10 bases, with 14 bases sitting between them. Germline V CDR1 and CDR2: GTSNPN, SVGIG (reference sequence). In DNA form, the CDR3 reads TGTGCCTGGATGCCTAGCGCAGGAGAGCAGTTCTTC. Amino acid sequence: CAWMPSAGEQFF. Full variable domain (missing parts from reference TRBV30 and TRBJ2-1): SQTIHQWPATLVQPVGSPLSLECTVEGTSNPNLYWYRQAAGRGLQLLFYSVGIGQISSEVPQNLSASRPQDRQFILSSKKLLLSDSGFYLCAWMPSAGEQFFGPGTRLTVL.

This chain uses TRBV30 with TRBJ2-2; 7 bases map to TRBD2. The CDR3 extends over 14 amino acids. The V gene end was trimmed by 0 bases and the J gene end by 6 bases; junction bases not matched to a gene: 4. The germline V gene encodes CDR1 GTSNPN and CDR2 SVGIG (reference sequence). The CDR3 coding sequence is TGTGCCTGGAGTGTTAGTCTAGCGGCCGGGGAGCTGTTTTTT. It encodes CAWSVSLAAGELFF.

This clone has a single count. The chain recombines TRBV15 with TRBJ2-1, with D unclear. V was shortened by 3 bases and J by 3 bases, with 6 bases between the two germline ends. This CDR3 is 13 amino acids long. Germline V lookup: CDR1 LNHNV, CDR2 YYDKDF (reference sequence). The CDR3 DNA reads as TGTGCCACCAGCAGTAAGAGCTACAATGAGCAGTTCTTC. Translation: CATSSKSYNEQFF.

The chain couples TRBV5-4 to TRBJ2-1; 10 bases map to TRBD2. The CDR3 is 20 residues long. Germline V gene sequence: CDR1 SGHNT, CDR2 YYREEE (reference sequence). V lost 1 base to trimming and J lost 0 bases; unmatched junction nucleotides: 13. DNA of the CDR3: TGTGCCAGCAGCTTGACGAGCGGGGGGGCCAATACCCCCTCCTACAATGAGCAGTTCTTC. Translating it yields CASSLTSGGANTPSYNEQFF.

This clone is a singleton in its sample. The gene calls are TRBV3-1 (or the pseudogene TRBV3-2) and TRBJ1-4; D remains unclear. Per the germline V gene, CDR1 is LGHDT and CDR2 is YNNKEL (reference sequence). V lost 2 bases to trimming and J lost 0 bases, with 13 bases between them. This CDR3 spans 17 amino acids. The CDR3 DNA sequence: TGTGCCAGCAGCCAACTCGTCCGCCGGGCAACTAATGAAAAACTGTTTTTT. It translates to CASSQLVRRATNEKLFF.

Comments on this clone: One end of the junction is discordant with germline, which a read error may explain. The J gene is TRBJ2-1, the V gene TRBV7-7, with a tentative D call TRBD2 (7 bases). The CDR3 extends over 14 amino acids. CDR1 SSHAT and CDR2 FNYEAQ come from the germline V gene (reference sequence). CDR3 residues: CASSSAGDTNEQFF. DNA of the CDR3: TGTGCTAGCAGCTCTGCGGGGGACACCAATGAGCAGTTCTTC.

This clone has just one count. The chain has TRBV19 and TRBJ1-2; 10 bases are shared with TRBD1. The CDR3 loop spans 18 amino acids. Germline CDR1 reads LNHDA; CDR2 reads SQIVND (reference sequence). J gave up 0 bases and V 11 bases, and 18 bases lay outside the gene matches. This CDR3 reads CASKFRGTGDPANYGYTF. The CDR3 DNA reads TGTGCCTCCAAATTCCGAGGGACAGGGGACCCAGCTAACTATGGCTACACCTTC.